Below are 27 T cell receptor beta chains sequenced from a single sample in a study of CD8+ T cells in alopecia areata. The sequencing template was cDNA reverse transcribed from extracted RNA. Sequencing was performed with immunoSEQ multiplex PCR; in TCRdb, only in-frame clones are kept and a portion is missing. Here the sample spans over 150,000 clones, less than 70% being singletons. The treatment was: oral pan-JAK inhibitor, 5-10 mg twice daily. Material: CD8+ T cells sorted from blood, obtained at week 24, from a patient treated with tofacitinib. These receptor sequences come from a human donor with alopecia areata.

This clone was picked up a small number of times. The CDR3 sequence is CASISGTGANVLTF. CDR3 in DNA: TGTGCCAGTATTTCGGGAACTGGGGCCAACGTCCTGACTTTC. V gene TRBV19 combines with J gene TRBJ2-6, with a tentative D call TRBD2 (5 bases). CDR3 size: 14 residues. Trimming left V 7 bases short and J 2 bases short, with 9 bases between. The germline V gene has CDR1 LNHDA and CDR2 SQIVND (reference sequence).

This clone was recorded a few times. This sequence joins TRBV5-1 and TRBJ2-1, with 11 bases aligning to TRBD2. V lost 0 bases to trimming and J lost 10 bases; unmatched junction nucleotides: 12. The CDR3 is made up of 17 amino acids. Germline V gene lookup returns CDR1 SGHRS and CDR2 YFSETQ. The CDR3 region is CASSLEAGTSGQIEQFF. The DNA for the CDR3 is TGCGCCAGCAGCTTGGAGGCCGGGACTAGCGGACAAATAGAGCAGTTCTTC.

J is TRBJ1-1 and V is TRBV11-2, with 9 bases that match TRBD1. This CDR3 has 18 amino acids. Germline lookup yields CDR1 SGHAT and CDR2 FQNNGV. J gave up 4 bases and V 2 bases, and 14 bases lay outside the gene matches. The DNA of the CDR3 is TGTGCCAGCAGCTTAAGGCGGGGGGGACAGGGAATTTCCACTGAAGCTTTCTTT. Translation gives CASSLRRGGQGISTEAFF.

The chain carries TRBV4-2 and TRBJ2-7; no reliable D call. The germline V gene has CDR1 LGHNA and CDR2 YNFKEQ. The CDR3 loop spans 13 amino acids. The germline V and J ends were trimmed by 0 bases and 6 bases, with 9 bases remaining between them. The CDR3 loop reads CASSQDGRSEQYF. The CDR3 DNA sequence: TGTGCCAGCAGCCAAGACGGTAGGTCCGAGCAGTACTTC.

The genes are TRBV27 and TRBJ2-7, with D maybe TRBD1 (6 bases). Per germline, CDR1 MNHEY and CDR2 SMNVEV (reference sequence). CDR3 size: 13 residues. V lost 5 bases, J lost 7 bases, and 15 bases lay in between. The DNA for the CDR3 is TGTGCCAGCAGTCCGGCACAGGGTCGGGAGCAGTACTTC. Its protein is CASSPAQGREQYF.

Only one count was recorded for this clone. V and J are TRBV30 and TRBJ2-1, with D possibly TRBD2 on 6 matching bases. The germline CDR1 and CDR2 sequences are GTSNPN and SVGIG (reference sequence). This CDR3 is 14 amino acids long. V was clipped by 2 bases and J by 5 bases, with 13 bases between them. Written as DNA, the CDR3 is TGTGCCTGGAGTAGGTCGGGGGTACACAATGAGCAGTTCTTC. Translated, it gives CAWSRSGVHNEQFF.

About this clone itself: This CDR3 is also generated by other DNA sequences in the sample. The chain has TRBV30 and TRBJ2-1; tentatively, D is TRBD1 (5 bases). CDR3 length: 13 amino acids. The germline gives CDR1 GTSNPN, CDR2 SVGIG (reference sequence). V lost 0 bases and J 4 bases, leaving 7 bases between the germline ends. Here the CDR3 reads CAWSVTGYNEQFF. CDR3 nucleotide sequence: TGTGCCTGGAGTGTAACAGGTTACAATGAGCAGTTCTTC.

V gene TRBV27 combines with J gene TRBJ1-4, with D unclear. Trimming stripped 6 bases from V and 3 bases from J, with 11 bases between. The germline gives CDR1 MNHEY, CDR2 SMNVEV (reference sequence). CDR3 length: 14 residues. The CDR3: CASSPRSSNEKLFF. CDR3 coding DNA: TGTGCCAGCAGCCCCAGGAGTTCTAATGAAAAACTGTTTTTT.

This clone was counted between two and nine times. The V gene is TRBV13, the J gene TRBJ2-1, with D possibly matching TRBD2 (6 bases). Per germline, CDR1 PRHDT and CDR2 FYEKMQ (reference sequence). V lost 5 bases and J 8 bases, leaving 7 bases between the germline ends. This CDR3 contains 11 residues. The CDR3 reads CASSRLDEQFF. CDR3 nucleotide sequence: TGTGCCAGCAGCCGACTAGATGAGCAGTTCTTC.

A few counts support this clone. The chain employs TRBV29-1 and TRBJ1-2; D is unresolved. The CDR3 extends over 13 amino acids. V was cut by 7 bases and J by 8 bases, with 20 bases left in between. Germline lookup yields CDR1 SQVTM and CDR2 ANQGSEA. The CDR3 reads CSADAGIPAGYTF. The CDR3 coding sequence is TGCAGCGCCGACGCCGGGATTCCCGCGGGCTACACCTTC.

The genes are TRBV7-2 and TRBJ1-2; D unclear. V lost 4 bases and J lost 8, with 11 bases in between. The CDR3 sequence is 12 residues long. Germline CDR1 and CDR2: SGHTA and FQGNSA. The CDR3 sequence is CASSSSLRGYTF. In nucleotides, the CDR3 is TGTGCCAGCAGCTCATCGTTGCGGGGCTACACCTTC.

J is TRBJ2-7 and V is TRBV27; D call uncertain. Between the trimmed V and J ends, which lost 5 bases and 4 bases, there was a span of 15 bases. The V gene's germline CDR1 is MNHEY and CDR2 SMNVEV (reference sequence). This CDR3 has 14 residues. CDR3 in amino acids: CASSPNPGLYEQYF. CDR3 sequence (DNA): TGTGCCAGCAGTCCCAATCCCGGGTTGTACGAGCAGTACTTC.

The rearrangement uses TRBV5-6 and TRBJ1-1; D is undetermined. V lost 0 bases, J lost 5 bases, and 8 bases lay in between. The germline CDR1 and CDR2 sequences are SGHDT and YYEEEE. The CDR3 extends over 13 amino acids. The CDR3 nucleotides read TGTGCCAGCAGCTTGGGCGTACGGACTGAAGCTTTCTTT. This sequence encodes CASSLGVRTEAFF.

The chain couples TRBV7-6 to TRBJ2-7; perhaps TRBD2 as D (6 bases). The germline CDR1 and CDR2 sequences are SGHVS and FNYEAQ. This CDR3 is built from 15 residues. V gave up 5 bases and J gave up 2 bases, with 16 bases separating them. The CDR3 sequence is CASSEDYGGAYEQYF. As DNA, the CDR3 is TGTGCCAGCAGCGAAGACTACGGGGGAGCCTACGAGCAGTACTTC.

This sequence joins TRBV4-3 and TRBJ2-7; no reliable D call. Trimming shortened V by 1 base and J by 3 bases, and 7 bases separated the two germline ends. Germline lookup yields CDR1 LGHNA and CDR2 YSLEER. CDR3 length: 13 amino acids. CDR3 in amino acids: CASSQGGLYEQYF. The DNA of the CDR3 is TGCGCCAGCAGCCAAGGTGGGCTCTACGAGCAGTACTTC.

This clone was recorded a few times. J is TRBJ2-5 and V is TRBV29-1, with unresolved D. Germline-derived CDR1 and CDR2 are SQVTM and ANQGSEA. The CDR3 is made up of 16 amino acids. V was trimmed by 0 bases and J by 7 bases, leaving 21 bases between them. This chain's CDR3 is CSVEESRTLTFGTQYF. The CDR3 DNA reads TGCAGCGTTGAAGAAAGCCGGACCCTCACGTTCGGGACCCAGTACTTC.

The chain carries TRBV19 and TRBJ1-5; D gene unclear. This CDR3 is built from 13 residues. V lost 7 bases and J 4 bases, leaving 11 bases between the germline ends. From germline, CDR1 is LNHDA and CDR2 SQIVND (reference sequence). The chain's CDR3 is CASTHGVNQPQHF. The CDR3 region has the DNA TGTGCCAGTACCCACGGGGTTAATCAGCCCCAGCATTTT.

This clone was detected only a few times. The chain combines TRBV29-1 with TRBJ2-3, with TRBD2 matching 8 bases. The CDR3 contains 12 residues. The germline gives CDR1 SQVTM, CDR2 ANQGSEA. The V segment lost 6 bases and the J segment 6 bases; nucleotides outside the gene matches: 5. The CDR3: CSVPREGDTQYF. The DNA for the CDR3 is TGCAGCGTACCCCGGGAGGGGGATACGCAGTATTTT.

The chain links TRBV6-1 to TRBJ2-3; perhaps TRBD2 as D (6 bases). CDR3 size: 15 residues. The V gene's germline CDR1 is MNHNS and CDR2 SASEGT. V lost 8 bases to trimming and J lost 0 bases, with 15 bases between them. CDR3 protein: CASHSGLKSTDTQYF. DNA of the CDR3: TGTGCCAGCCATTCGGGACTCAAAAGCACAGATACGCAGTATTTT.

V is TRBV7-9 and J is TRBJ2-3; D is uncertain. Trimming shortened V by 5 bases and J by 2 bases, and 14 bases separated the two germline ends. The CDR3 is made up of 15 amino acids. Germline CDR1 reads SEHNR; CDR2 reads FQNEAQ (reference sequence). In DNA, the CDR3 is TGTGCCAGCAGCCCAAGGACGGATAACACAGATACGCAGTATTTT. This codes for CASSPRTDNTDTQYF.

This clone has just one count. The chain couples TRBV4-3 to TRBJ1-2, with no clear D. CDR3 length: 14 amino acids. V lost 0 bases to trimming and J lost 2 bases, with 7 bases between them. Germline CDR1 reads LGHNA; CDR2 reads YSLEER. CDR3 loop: CASSQDEGNYGYTF. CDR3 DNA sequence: TGCGCCAGCAGCCAAGACGAGGGAAACTATGGCTACACCTTC.

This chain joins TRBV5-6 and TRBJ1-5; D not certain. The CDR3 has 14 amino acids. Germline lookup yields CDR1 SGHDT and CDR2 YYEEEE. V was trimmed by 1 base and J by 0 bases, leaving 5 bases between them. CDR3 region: CASSLRPSNQPQHF. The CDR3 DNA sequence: TGTGCCAGCAGCTTGAGACCTAGCAATCAGCCCCAGCATTTT. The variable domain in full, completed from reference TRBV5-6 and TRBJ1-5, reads DAGVTQSPTHLIKTRGQQVTLRCSPKSGHDTVSWYQQALGQGPQFIFQYYEEEERQRGNFPDRFSGHQFPNYSSELNVNALLLGDSALYLCASSLRPSNQPQHFGDGTRLSIL.

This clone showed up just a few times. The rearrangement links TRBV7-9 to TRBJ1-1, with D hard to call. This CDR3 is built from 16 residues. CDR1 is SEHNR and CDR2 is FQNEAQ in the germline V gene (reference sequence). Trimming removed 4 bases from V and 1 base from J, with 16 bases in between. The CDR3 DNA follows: TGTGCCAGCAGCTCATCGCGGGGTAACCCGAACACTGAAGCTTTCTTT. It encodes CASSSSRGNPNTEAFF.

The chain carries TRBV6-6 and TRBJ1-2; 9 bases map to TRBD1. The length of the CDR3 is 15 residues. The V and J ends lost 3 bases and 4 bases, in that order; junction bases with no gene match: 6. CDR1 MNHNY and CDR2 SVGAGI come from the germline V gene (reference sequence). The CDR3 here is CASSYGTGTSYGYTF. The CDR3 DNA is TGTGCCAGCAGTTATGGGACAGGGACCAGCTATGGCTACACCTTC.

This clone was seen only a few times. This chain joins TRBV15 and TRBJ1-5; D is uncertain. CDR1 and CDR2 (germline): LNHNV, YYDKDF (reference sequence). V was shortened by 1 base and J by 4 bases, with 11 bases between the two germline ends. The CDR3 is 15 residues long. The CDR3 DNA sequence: TGTGCCACCAGCAGAGCACCAGGATCGAATCAGCCCCAGCATTTT. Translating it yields CATSRAPGSNQPQHF. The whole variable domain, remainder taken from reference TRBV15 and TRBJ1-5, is DAMVIQNPRYQVTQFGKPVTLSCSQTLNHNVMYWYQQKSSQAPKLLFHYYDKDFNNEADTPDNFQSRRPNTSFCFLDIRSPGLGDTAMYLCATSRAPGSNQPQHFGDGTRLSIL.

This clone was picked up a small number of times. The CDR3 DNA sequence: TGCGCCAGCAGCGAGGACGGAGACACCTACGAGCAGTACTTC. It codes for CASSEDGDTYEQYF. The chain employs TRBV5-1 and TRBJ2-7; D remains ambiguous. Germline CDR1 SGHRS, CDR2 YFSETQ. Trimming left V 4 bases short and J 2 bases short, with 13 bases between. The CDR3 runs to 14 residues.

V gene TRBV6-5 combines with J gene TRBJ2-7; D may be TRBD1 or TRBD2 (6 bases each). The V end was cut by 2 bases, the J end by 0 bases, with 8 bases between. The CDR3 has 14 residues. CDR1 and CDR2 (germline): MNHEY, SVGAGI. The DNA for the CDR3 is TGTGCCAGCAGTTACGGGGGGCGCTCCTACGAGCAGTACTTC. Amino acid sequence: CASSYGGRSYEQYF.